This TCR beta chain was sequenced during a study of T cell responses to AZD1222 COVID-19 vaccine. Method: immunoSEQ multiplex PCR; TCRdb's copy keeps in-frame clones and lacks some. The table records approximately 270,000 clones, 90% to 95% of them present only once. V was clipped by 0 bases and J by 8 bases; unmatched bases: 2. The CDR3 spans 15 residues. Germline values: CDR1 MGHRA, CDR2 YSYEKL. This clonotype was obtained from an adult who received the AZD1222 COVID-19 vaccine. Sequenced here: peripheral blood, sampled 28 days after the second AZD1222 dose. J is TRBJ1-4 and V is TRBV4-1; 11 bases match TRBD1. CDR3 coding DNA: TGCGCCAGCAGCCAAGAGGGGACAGGGGGAGAAAAACTGTTTTTT. As protein: CASSQEGTGGEKLFF.